This T cell receptor beta chain is drawn from a study of T cells after yellow fever vaccination. Per the germline V gene, CDR1 is MDHEN and CDR2 is SYDVKM. V was clipped by 8 bases and J by 1 base, with 15 bases between them. CDR3 length: 15 amino acids. Template-switching 5'RACE yielded the TCR cDNA; a universal primer site and UMIs were added in the process. MiXCR, run by TCRdb on the 5' RACE reads, gives a single entry per CDR3 protein. Of just over 250,000 distinct CDR3 sequences detected, around 5.2% appear once; the ten largest clones hold roughly 3.5%. Remarks on this clonotype: As yet, its antigen is unknown.

The study's findings and limits: When the response was secondary, it was weaker but reached its peak faster, day 5 versus 15. Contaminating bulk clonotypes could be abundant in FACS-sorted repertoires. Post-booster samples contained most primary-vaccination clones (approximately 96% CD4, around 89% CD8).

The source of this sequence is a young man who received the YFV17D yellow fever vaccine. The sequenced sample was CD4+ T cells sorted from PBMCs, obtained on the day of the yellow fever booster vaccination. The chain has TRBV28 and TRBJ1-5; D unresolved. CDR3: CASRGVDISNQPQHF. Here the CDR3 DNA reads TGTGCCAGCCGAGGAGTGGATATCAGCAATCAGCCCCAGCATTTT.